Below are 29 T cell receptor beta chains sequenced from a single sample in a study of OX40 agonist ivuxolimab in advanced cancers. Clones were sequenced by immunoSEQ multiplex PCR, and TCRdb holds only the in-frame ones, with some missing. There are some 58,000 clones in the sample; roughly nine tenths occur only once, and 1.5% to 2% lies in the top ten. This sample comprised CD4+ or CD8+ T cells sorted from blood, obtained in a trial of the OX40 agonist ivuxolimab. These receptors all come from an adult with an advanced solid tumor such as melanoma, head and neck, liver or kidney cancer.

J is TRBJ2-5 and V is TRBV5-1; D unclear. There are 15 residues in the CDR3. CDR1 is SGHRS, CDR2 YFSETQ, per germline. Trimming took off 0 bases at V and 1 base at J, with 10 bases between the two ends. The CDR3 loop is CASSLGMAFQETQYF. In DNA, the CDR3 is TGCGCCAGCAGCTTGGGCATGGCTTTCCAAGAGACCCAGTACTTC. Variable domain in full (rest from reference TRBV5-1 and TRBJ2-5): KAGVTQTPRYLIKTRGQQVTLSCSPISGHRSVSWYQQTPGQGLQFLFEYFSETQRNKGNFPGRFSGRQFSNSRSEMNVSTLELGDSALYLCASSLGMAFQETQYFGPGTRLLVL.

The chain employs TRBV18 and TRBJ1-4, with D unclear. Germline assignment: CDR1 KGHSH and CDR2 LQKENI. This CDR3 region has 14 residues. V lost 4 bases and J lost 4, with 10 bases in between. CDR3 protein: CASSRAGDNEKLFF. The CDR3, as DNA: TGTGCCAGCTCACGGGCGGGAGATAATGAAAAACTGTTTTTT.

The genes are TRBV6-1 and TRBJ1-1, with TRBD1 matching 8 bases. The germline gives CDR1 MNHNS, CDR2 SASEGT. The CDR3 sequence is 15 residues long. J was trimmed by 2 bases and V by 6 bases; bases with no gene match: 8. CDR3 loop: CASRDQGQVNTEAFF. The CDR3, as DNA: TGTGCCAGCAGGGATCAGGGACAGGTAAACACTGAAGCTTTCTTT.

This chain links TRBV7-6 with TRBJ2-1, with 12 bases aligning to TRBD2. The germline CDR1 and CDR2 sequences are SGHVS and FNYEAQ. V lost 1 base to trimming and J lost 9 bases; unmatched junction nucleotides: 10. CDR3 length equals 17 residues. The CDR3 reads CASSLETSGRTGREQFF. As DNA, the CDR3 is TGTGCCAGCAGCTTAGAAACTAGCGGGAGGACGGGCCGTGAGCAGTTCTTC. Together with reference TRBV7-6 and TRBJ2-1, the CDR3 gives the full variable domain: GAGVSQSPRYKVTKRGQDVALRCDPISGHVSLYWYRQALGQGPEFLTYFNYEAQQDKSGLPNDRFSAERPEGSISTLTIQRTEQRDSAMYRCASSLETSGRTGREQFFGPGTRLTVL.

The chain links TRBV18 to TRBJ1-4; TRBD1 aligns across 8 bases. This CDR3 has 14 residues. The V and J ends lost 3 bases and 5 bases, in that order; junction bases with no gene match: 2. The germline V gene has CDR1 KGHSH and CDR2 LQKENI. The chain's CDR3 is CASSPGQENEKLFF. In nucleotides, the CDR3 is TGTGCCAGCTCACCGGGACAGGAAAATGAAAAACTGTTTTTT.

CDR3 sequence reads: CASSSVLSYYEQYF. The CDR3 nucleotides read TGTGCCAGCAGTTCAGTACTCTCCTACTACGAGCAGTACTTC. The chain recombines TRBV6-6 with TRBJ2-7; D is unclear. From germline, CDR1 is MNHNY and CDR2 SVGAGI (reference sequence). The CDR3 totals 14 residues. V lost 4 bases and J lost 3, with 13 bases in between.

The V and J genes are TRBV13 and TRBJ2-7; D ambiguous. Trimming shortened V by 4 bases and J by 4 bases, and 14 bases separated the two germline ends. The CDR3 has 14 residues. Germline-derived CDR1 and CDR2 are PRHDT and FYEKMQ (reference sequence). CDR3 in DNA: TGTGCCAGCAGCTCCCCTACTTTTGGATACGAGCAGTACTTC. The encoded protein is CASSSPTFGYEQYF.

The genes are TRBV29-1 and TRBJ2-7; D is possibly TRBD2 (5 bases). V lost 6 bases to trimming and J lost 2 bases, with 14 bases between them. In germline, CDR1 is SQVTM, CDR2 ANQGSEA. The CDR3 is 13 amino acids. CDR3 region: CSVSGLTTYEQYF. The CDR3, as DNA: TGCAGCGTGTCCGGACTGACAACCTACGAGCAGTACTTC.

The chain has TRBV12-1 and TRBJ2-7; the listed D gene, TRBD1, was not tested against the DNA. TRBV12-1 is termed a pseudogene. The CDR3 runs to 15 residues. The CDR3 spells CASSSGTGPSYEQYF. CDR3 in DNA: TGTGCCAGCAGCTCCGGGACAGGGCCTAGCTACGAGCAGTACTTC.

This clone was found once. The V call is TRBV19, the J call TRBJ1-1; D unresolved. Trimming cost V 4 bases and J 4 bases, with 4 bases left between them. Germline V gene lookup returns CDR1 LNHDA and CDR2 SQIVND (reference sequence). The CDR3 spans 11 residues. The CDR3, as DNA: TGTGCCAGTAGTAATCTCACTGAAGCTTTCTTT. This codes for CASSNLTEAFF.

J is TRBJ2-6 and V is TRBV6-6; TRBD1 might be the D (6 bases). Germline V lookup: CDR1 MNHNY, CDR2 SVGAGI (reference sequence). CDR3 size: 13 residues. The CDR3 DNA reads TGTGGGGCAGGGGTGAGCGGGGCCAACGTCCTGACTTTC. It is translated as CGAGVSGANVLTF.

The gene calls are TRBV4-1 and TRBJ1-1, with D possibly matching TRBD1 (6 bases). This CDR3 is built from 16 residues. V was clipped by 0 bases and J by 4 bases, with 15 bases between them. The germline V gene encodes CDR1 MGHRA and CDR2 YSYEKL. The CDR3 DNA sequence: TGCGCCAGCAGCCAAGATCCAGGGGCGGTAATCACTGAAGCTTTCTTT. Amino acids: CASSQDPGAVITEAFF.

This chain's CDR3 is CASSPGSSTNEKLFF. CDR3 in DNA: TGTGCCAGCTCACCGGGGAGTTCAACTAATGAAAAACTGTTTTTT. The chain uses TRBV18 and TRBJ1-4; D unclear. Germline CDR1 reads KGHSH; CDR2 reads LQKENI. The V gene lost 3 bases and the J gene lost 0 bases, with 8 bases spanning the gap. The CDR3 spans 15 residues.

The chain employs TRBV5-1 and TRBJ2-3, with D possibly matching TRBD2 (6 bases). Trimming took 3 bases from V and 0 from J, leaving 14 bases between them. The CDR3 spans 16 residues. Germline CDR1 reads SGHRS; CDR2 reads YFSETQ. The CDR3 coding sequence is TGCGCCAGCAGCTGGGGGGAAGCGGCTAGCACAGATACGCAGTATTTT. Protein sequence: CASSWGEAASTDTQYF.

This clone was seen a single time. The CDR3 DNA reads TGTGCCAGTAGCCCACTCGGGTTGGGGACTCCTTATGGCTACACCTTC. Residues: CASSPLGLGTPYGYTF. The V and J genes are TRBV19 and TRBJ1-2, with a tentative D call TRBD1 (5 bases). Trimming removed 6 bases from V and 5 bases from J, with 22 bases in between. Germline CDR1 reads LNHDA; CDR2 reads SQIVND (reference sequence). The CDR3 contains 16 residues. The full variable domain, rest sourced from reference TRBV19 and TRBJ1-2, is DGGITQSPKYLFRKEGQNVTLSCEQNLNHDAMYWYRQDPGQGLRLIYYSQIVNDFQKGDIAEGYSVSREKKESFPLTVTSAQKNPTAFYLCASSPLGLGTPYGYTFGSGTRLTVV.

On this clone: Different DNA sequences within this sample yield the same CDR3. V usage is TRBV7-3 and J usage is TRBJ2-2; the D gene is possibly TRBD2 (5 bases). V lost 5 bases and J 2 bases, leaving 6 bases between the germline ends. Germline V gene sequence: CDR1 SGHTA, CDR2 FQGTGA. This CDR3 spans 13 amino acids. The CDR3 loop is CASSTGNTGELFF. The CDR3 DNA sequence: TGTGCCAGCAGCACGGGAAACACCGGGGAGCTGTTTTTT.

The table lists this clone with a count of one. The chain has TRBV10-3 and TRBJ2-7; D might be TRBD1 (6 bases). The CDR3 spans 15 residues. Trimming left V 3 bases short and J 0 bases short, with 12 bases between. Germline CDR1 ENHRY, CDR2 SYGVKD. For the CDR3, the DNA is TGTGCCATCAGTGATGAGAGACAGGCCTCCTACGAGCAGTACTTC. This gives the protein CAISDERQASYEQYF.

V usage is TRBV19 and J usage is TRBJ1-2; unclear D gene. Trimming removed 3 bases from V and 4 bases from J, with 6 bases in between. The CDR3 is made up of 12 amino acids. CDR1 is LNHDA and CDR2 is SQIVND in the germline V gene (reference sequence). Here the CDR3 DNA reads TGTGCCAGTAGTATTTCGGGCTATGGCTACACCTTC. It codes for CASSISGYGYTF.

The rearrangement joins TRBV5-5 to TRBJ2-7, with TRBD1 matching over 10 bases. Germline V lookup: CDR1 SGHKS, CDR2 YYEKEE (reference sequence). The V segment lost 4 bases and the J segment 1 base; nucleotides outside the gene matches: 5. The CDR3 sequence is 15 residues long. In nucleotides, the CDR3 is TGTGCCAGCAGCGAAACGGGACAGGGGTCCTACGAGCAGTACTTC. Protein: CASSETGQGSYEQYF.

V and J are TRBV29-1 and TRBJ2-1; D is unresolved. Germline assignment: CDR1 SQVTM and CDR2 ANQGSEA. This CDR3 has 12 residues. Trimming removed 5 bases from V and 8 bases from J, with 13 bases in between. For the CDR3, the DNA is TGCAGCGTTTTGACACCCTGGGATGAGCAGTTCTTC. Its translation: CSVLTPWDEQFF.

CDR3 protein: CASSPFGRVGQYF. CDR3 bases: TGTGCCAGCTCACCTTTCGGCAGGGTTGGGCAGTACTTC. This rearrangement joins TRBV18 to TRBJ2-7, with a weak D call TRBD1 (5 bases). The germline V gene encodes CDR1 KGHSH and CDR2 LQKENI. V dropped 3 bases and J dropped 9 bases, with 15 bases sitting between them. The CDR3 is 13 residues long.

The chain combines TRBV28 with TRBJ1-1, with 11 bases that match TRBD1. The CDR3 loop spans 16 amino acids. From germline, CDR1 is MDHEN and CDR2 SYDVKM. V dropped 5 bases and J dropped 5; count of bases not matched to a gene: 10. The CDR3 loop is CASSIGQGAWGTEAFF. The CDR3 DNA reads TGTGCCAGCAGTATCGGACAGGGGGCGTGGGGAACTGAAGCTTTCTTT. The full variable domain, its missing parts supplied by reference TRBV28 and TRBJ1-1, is DVKVTQSSRYLVKRTGEKVFLECVQDMDHENMFWYRQDPGLGLRLIYFSYDVKMKEKGDIPEGYSVSREKKERFSLILESASTNQTSMYLCASSIGQGAWGTEAFFGQGTRLTVV.

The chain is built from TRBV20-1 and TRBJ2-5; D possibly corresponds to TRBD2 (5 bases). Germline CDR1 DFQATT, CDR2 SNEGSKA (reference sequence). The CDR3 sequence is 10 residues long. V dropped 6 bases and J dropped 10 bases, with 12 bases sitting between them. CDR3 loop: CSAGVGIQYF. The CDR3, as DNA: TGCAGTGCCGGGGTGGGCATCCAGTACTTC.

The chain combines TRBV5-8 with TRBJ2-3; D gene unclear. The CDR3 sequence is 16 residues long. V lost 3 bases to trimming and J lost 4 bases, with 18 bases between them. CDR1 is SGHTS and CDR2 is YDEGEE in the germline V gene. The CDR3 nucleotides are TGTGCCAGCAGCTCCCCGCAGTATGGGGTCTCAGATACGCAGTATTTT. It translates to CASSSPQYGVSDTQYF.

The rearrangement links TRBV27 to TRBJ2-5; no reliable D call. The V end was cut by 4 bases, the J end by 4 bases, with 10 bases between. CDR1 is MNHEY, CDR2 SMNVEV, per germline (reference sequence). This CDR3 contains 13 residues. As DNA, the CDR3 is TGTGCCAGCAGTTCGTGGACGGGAGAGACCCAGTACTTC. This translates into CASSSWTGETQYF.

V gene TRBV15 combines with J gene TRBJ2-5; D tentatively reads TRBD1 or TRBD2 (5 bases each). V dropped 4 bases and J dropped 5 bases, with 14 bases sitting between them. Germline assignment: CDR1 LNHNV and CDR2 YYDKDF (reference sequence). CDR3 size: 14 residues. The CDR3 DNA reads TGTGCCACCAGCAAGAGGGACGGTGAGGAGACCCAGTACTTC. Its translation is CATSKRDGEETQYF.

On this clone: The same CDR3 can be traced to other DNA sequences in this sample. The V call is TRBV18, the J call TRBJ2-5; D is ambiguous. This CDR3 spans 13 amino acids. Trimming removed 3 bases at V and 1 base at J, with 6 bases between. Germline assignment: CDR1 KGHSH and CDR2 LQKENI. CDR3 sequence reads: CASSPATQETQYF. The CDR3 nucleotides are TGTGCCAGCTCACCGGCGACCCAAGAGACCCAGTACTTC.

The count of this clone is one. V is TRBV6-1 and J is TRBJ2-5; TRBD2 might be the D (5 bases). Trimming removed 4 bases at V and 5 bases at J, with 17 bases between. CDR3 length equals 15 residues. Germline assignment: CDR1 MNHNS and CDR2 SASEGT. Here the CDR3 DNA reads TGTGCCAGCAGTGGGAACAGCGGACCTTGGGAGACCCAGTACTTC. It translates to CASSGNSGPWETQYF.

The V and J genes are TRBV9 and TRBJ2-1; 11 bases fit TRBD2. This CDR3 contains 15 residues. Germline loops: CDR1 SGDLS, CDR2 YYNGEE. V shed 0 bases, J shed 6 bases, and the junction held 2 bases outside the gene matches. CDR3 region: CASSVATSGGNEQFF. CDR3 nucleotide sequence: TGTGCCAGCAGCGTAGCTACTAGCGGGGGCAATGAGCAGTTCTTC.